This T cell receptor beta chain was identified during a study of blood T cell repertoires in COVID-19. Turning to the study itself: The origin of the acute and convalescent COVID-19 samples was the United States, Italy and Spain.

Clones were sequenced by immunoSEQ multiplex PCR, and TCRdb holds only the in-frame ones, with some missing. The repertoire consists of around 300,000 clones, with 75% to 90% occurring once and the leading ten covering approximately 1.5%. Cohort 3 recovered donors had two negative PCRs, clearance, or symptom resolution. This CDR3 region has 17 residues. The V gene's germline CDR1 is MGHRA and CDR2 YSYEKL. J lost 7 bases, V lost 1 base, and 13 bases had no gene match. This rearrangement joins TRBV4-1 to TRBJ2-5; 9 positions match TRBD1. This TCR was sampled from a woman aged 40 to 50 who had recovered from COVID-19. Sequences were obtained from PBMCs or T cells enriched from blood (not recorded which). The CDR3 coding sequence is TGCGCCAGCAGCCAAGGGATCCCGGGACAGGGTTTAGCGACCCAGTACTTC. This translates into CASSQGIPGQGLATQYF.